This T cell receptor beta chain was identified in a study of blood T cell repertoires in COVID-19. The CDR3 is 15 amino acids. V lost 8 bases and J lost 6; bases outside the gene matches: 10. The germline CDR1 and CDR2 sequences are MNHEY and SMNVEV (reference sequence). This clone was recorded many times. TCRdb's table, derived via immunoSEQ multiplex PCR, lists solely in-frame clones and lacks some. This sample has 120,000 or so clones, with roughly four fifths found just once. V and J are TRBV27 and TRBJ2-2; 9 bases are shared with TRBD1. The source is a man in his sixties with acute or convalescent COVID-19. The sequenced sample was peripheral blood. CDR3 bases: TGTGCCAGCGCCAGCACACAGGGGGCCGCCGGGGAGCTGTTTTTT. It codes for CASASTQGAAGELFF.